A selection of T cell receptor beta chains follows, all from one sample in a study of blood T cell repertoires in COVID-19. Sequencing used immunoSEQ multiplex PCR; TCRdb keeps in-frame clones, though not all of them. The top ten clones hold over 15% of a sample with about 82,000 clones, around four fifths of them seen once. Material for sequencing was peripheral blood. Receptor source: a woman in her sixties or seventies with acute or convalescent COVID-19. Both conserved end residues are part of each CDR3. The D gene is left open where the match is weak. Part of the rows lack a size; the others show once, few, many or a class for expanded clones.

TGTGCCAGCTCACCTCAACAAGAGACCCAGTACTTC | CASSPQQETQYF | . | 12 | TRBJ2-5 | . | TRBV18
TGTGCCAGCAGCCAAGAGATCCACCGCGGAGATACGCAGTATTTT | CASSQEIHRGDTQYF | once | 15 | TRBJ2-3 | . | TRBV3-1/TRBV3-2
TGTGCCAGCAGCTTATGGGACTTAGGAGGGATTGGCTACACCTTC | CASSLWDLGGIGYTF | . | 15 | TRBJ1-2 | . | TRBV7-9
TGTGCCAGCAGCGCCAGGCACTATGGCTACACCTTC | CASSARHYGYTF | . | 12 | TRBJ1-2 | . | TRBV14
TGTGCCAGCAGTATAGGACAGGGGGAAAGCTCCTACGAGCAGTACTTC | CASSIGQGESSYEQYF | . | 16 | TRBJ2-7 | TRBD1 | TRBV5-4
TGTGCCAGCAGCAAGTTCCGGGGCAAGCCGGCCTCGGGACAGGTCTACGAGCAGTACTTC | CASSKFRGKPASGQVYEQYF | . | 20 | TRBJ2-7 | . | TRBV21-1
TGTGCCAGCAGCCCATCGGGAGTCTATTCACCCCTCCACTTT | CASSPSGVYSPLHF | . | 14 | TRBJ1-6 | . | TRBV6-5
TGCAGCGGCATGCCCTGGACAGACTCTGAAGCTTTCTTT | CSGMPWTDSEAFF | . | 13 | TRBJ1-1 | . | TRBV29-1
TGTGCCAGCAGACTACAGGGTTTTCAGAATTCACCCCTCCACTTT | CASRLQGFQNSPLHF | once | 15 | TRBJ1-6 | . | TRBV27
TGTGCCAGCAGCTTAGTAGCGGGGGGCTCCCACAATGAGCAGTTCTTC | CASSLVAGGSHNEQFF | . | 16 | TRBJ2-1 | TRBD2 | TRBV7-6
TGTGCCACCAGTGATGAGGGGGCATTGGCTTTCTTT | CATSDEGALAFF | . | 12 | TRBJ1-1 | TRBD1 | TRBV24-1
TGTGCCAGCAGTGTGTCGTCGGGAGGGCCTCAAACGGATACGCAGTATTTT | CASSVSSGGPQTDTQYF | . | 17 | TRBJ2-3 | TRBD2 | TRBV6-1
TGTGCCAGCAGCGAGGGACAGGGGGACACCGGGGAGCTGTTTTTT | CASSEGQGDTGELFF | . | 15 | TRBJ2-2 | TRBD1 | TRBV11-3
TGTGCCAGCAGCTTAGGCGCTAGCGGGGTCTCCTACGAGCAGTACTTC | CASSLGASGVSYEQYF | . | 16 | TRBJ2-7 | TRBD2 | TRBV11-2
TGTGCCAGCAGCCGTTCGGGCGCGGGGGCTCGGGAGACCCAGTACTTC | CASSRSGAGARETQYF | . | 16 | TRBJ2-5 | . | TRBV3-1/TRBV3-2
TGTGCCAGCAGATCCCCTACTGAAGCTTTCTTT | CASRSPTEAFF | . | 11 | TRBJ1-1 | . | TRBV6-5
TGTGCCAGCAGCTTATACGGACAGGGGGTGACCGGGGAGCTGTTTTTT | CASSLYGQGVTGELFF | . | 16 | TRBJ2-2 | TRBD1 | TRBV11-3
TGTGCCAGCAGTTATGGCGGGGGGGCGGAGAATGAGCAGTTCTTC | CASSYGGGAENEQFF | once | 15 | TRBJ2-1 | TRBD2 | TRBV6-5
TGTGCCATCAGGTTCAATCACGGGACAGGTAACACTGAAGCTTTCTTT | CAIRFNHGTGNTEAFF | . | 16 | TRBJ1-1 | TRBD1 | TRBV10-3
TGTGCCAGCAGTTTCTATACAGATACGCAGTATTTT | CASSFYTDTQYF | . | 12 | TRBJ2-3 | . | TRBV12-3/TRBV12-4
TGTGCCAGCAAGGGGTCTCAGCCCCAGCATTTT | CASKGSQPQHF | once | 11 | TRBJ1-5 | . | TRBV2
TGCGCCAGCAGCTGGACCAGGGGAACTGAAGCTTTCTTT | CASSWTRGTEAFF | . | 13 | TRBJ1-1 | . | TRBV5-1
TGTGCCAGCAGCTGGGGACTAGCGGGAGGAATAGATACGCAGTATTTT | CASSWGLAGGIDTQYF | . | 16 | TRBJ2-3 | TRBD2 | TRBV7-8
TGCAGTGCTAGACCGGGACAGACGCAGTTCTTC | CSARPGQTQFF | . | 11 | TRBJ2-1 | TRBD1 | TRBV20-1
TGTGCCAGCAGTGTACCGGAAGAGACCCAGTACTTC | CASSVPEETQYF | . | 12 | TRBJ2-5 | . | TRBV5-6
TGTGCCAGCAGTGGCGGAGTTACCACCGGGGAGCTGTTTTTT | CASSGGVTTGELFF | few | 14 | TRBJ2-2 | . | TRBV28
TGTGCCACCCGCTCCAATGGGAAGAAGGGGTCAGGGGCCAACGTCCTGACTTTC | CATRSNGKKGSGANVLTF | . | 18 | TRBJ2-6 | . | TRBV3-1/TRBV3-2
TGTGCCGCAACACAGGGCCTTAACTATGGCTACACCTTC | CAATQGLNYGYTF | . | 13 | TRBJ1-2 | . | TRBV30
TGCAGCGTTGGGTCTCCTGACAGGACACTATCCAAAAACATTCAGTACTTC | CSVGSPDRTLSKNIQYF | . | 17 | TRBJ2-4 | . | TRBV29-1
TGTGCCTGGGCGGGACAGGGAGGATCACCCCTCCACTTT | CAWAGQGGSPLHF | . | 13 | TRBJ1-6 | TRBD1 | TRBV30
TGCGCCAGCAGCCAACTCACCCAAGGGACAGCTAATGAAAAACTGTTTTTT | CASSQLTQGTANEKLFF | once | 17 | TRBJ1-4 | TRBD1 | TRBV5-1
TGTGCCAGCAGCTTCCGACAGCCCTACACAGATACGCAGTATTTT | CASSFRQPYTDTQYF | . | 15 | TRBJ2-3 | . | TRBV7-3
TGCGCCAGCAGCCTCATACAGGGTCCAGGGAACTATGGCTACACCTTC | CASSLIQGPGNYGYTF | . | 16 | TRBJ1-2 | . | TRBV5-1
TGTGCCAGCAGCTTAGCCCCGGACAAGACCTACGAGCAGTACTTC | CASSLAPDKTYEQYF | once | 15 | TRBJ2-7 | . | TRBV11-3
TGTGCCACCAGTAGGGCTCCCTCGGGAACCGGGGAGCTGTTTTTT | CATSRAPSGTGELFF | . | 15 | TRBJ2-2 | . | TRBV24-1